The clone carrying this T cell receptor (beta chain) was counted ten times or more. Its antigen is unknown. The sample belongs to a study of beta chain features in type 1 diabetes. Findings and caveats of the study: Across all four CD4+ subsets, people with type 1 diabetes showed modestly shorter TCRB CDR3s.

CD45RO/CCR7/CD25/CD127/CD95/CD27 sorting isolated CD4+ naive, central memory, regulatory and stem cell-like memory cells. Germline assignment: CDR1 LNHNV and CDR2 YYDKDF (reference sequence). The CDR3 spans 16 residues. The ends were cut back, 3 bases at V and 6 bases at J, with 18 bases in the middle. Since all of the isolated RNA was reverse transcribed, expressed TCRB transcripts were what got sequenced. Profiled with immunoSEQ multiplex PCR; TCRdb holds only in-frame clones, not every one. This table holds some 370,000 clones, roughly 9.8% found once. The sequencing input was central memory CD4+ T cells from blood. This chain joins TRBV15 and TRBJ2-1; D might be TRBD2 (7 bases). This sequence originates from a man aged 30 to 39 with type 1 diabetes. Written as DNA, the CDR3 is TGTGCCACCAGCAGGGACTTGGCGGGGGCCCGCAATGAGCAGTTCTTC. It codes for CATSRDLAGARNEQFF.